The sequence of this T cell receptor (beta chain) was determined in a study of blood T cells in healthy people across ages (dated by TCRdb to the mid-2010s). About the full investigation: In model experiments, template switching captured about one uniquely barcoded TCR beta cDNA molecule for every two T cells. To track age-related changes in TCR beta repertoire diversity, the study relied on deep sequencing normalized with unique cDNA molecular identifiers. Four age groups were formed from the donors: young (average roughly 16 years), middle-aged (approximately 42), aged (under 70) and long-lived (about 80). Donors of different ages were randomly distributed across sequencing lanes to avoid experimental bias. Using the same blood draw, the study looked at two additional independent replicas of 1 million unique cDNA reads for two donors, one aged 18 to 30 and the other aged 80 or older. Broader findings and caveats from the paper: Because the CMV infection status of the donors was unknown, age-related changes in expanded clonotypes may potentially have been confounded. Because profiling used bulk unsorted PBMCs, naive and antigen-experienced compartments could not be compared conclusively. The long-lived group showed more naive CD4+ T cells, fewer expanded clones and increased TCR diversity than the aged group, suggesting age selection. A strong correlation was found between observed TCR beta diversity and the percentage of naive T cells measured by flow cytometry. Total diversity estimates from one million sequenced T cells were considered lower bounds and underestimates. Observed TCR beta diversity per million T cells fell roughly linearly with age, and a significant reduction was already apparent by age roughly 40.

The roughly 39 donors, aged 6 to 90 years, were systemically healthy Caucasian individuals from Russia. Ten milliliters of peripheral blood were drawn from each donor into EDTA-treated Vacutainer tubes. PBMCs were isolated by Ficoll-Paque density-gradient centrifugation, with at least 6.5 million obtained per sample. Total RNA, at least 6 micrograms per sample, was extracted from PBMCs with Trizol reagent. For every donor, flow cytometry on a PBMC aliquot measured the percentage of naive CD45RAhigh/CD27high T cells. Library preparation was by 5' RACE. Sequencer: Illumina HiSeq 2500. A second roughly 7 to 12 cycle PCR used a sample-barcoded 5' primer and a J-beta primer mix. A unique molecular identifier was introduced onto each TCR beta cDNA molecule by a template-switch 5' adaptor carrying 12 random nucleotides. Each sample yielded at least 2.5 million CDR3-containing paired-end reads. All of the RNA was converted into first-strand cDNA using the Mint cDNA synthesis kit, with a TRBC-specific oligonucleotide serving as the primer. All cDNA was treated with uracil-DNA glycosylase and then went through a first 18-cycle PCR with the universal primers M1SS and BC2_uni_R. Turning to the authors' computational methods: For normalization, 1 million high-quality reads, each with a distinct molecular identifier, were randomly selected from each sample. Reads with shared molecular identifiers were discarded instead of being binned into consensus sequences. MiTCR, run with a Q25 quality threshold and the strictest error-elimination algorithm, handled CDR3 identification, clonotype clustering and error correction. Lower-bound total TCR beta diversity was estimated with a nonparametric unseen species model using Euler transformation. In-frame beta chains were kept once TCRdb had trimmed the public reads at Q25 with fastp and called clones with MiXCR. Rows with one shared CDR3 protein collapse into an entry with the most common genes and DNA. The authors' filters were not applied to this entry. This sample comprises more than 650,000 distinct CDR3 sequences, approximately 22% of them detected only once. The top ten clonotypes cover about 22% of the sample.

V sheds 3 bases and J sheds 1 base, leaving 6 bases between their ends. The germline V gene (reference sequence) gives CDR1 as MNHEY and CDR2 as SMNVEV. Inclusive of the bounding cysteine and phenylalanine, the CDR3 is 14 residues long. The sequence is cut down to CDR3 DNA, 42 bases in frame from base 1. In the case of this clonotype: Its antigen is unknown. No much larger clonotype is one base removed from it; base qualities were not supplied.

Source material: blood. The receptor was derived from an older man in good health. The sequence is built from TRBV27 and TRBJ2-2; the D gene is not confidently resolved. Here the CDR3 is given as CASSFRKNTGELFF. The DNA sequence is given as TGTGCCAGCAGTTTCCGCAAGAACACCGGGGAGCTGTTTTTT.